This entry concerns a single T cell receptor (beta chain). This sample was taken from a study of human T cells and chemical hapten exposure. Study overall: Among samples, TCR yields varied mainly because of small differences in pooled library volume.

Time point described: pre-sensitization, week 0. Regarding treatment: therapeutic diphenylcyclopropenone sensitization with weekly scalp DPC. MiXCR, run by TCRdb on the RACE reads, gives a single entry per CDR3 protein. The repertoire consists of 60,000 to 70,000 distinct CDR3 sequences, with roughly 11% occurring once and the leading ten covering roughly 5.3%. The receptor was isolated from a woman in her forties or fifties with alopecia areata. Some clones in this sample may be carry-over from other donors' samples. The source material was whole blood, sampled in connection with sensitization to the hapten diphenylcyclopropenone (DPC).

The CDR3 here is CASSYGTGMEVSGANVLTF. As DNA, the CDR3 is TGTGCCAGCAGTTACGGGACAGGGATGGAAGTGTCTGGGGCCAACGTCCTGACTTTC. The gene calls are TRBV6-5 and TRBJ2-6, with 9 bases aligning to TRBD1. This CDR3 region has 19 residues. In germline, CDR1 is MNHEY, CDR2 SVGAGI. The V and J ends lost 2 bases and 1 base, in that order; junction bases with no gene match: 9.